Below are 32 T cell receptor beta chains sequenced from a single sample in a study of cytomegalovirus exposure and HLA in healthy donors. The data were produced by immunoSEQ multiplex PCR, yet TCRdb's version contains in-frame clones alone and is incomplete. The sample yields around 350,000 clones, 86% seen once. Sequenced material: PBMCs. These receptors came from a young woman in good health and CMV-seronegative.

In its sample, this clone was seen once. J is TRBJ2-7 and V is TRBV6-5, with 8 bases lining up with TRBD2. Per germline, CDR1 MNHEY and CDR2 SVGAGI. J was trimmed by 7 bases and V by 6 bases; bases with no gene match: 2. This CDR3 has 11 residues. CDR3 sequence reads: CASRRGAEQYF. The CDR3 region has the DNA TGTGCCAGCAGGCGGGGGGCAGAGCAGTACTTC.

The chain has TRBV18 and TRBJ2-2; 7 bases align to TRBD2. The V gene end was trimmed by 7 bases and the J gene end by 6 bases; junction bases not matched to a gene: 11. In germline, CDR1 is KGHSH, CDR2 LQKENI. This CDR3 contains 15 residues. The CDR3 nucleotides are TGTGCCAGCTTCAGCGGGGCAAGTCGGCCCGGGGAGCTGTTTTTT. Translating gives CASFSGASRPGELFF.

The table lists this clone with many counts. The chain is built from TRBV5-1 and TRBJ2-1; the match to TRBD2 covers 7 bases. Germline lookup yields CDR1 SGHRS and CDR2 YFSETQ. The CDR3 spans 16 residues. Trimming cost V 4 bases and J 1 base; bases outside gene matches: 8. DNA of the CDR3: TGCGCCAGCAGCCACGGGGGAGGGAGATCCTACAATGAGCAGTTCTTC. This gives the protein CASSHGGGRSYNEQFF.

V is TRBV28 and J is TRBJ2-7; TRBD2 agrees at 10 bases. The CDR3 runs to 14 residues. J lost 7 bases, V lost 7 bases, and 10 bases had no gene match. Germline assignment: CDR1 MDHEN and CDR2 SYDVKM. The CDR3 is CASKTGTSVYEQYF. The CDR3 DNA follows: TGTGCCAGCAAAACCGGGACTAGCGTGTATGAGCAGTACTTC.

The gene calls are TRBV7-9 and TRBJ1-5; D is possibly TRBD1 (5 bases). The CDR3 consists of 13 residues. Germline lookup yields CDR1 SEHNR and CDR2 FQNEAQ (reference sequence). Trimming left V 8 bases short and J 7 bases short, with 15 bases between. CDR3 DNA: TGTGCCAGCGTAGGGGTGGCGGGGCAGCCCCAGCATTTT. It is translated as CASVGVAGQPQHF.

This clone was observed a few times. The rearrangement links TRBV13 to TRBJ2-1; no clear D gene. V lost 0 bases and J lost 6, with 6 bases in between. Germline CDR1 and CDR2: PRHDT and FYEKMQ (reference sequence). The CDR3 contains 13 residues. CDR3 sequence: CASSLGSRNEQFF. The CDR3, as DNA: TGTGCCAGCAGCTTAGGGTCGCGCAATGAGCAGTTCTTC.

V and J are TRBV15 and TRBJ2-2; 11 bases align to TRBD2. V lost 1 base, J lost 8 bases, and 6 bases stayed unmatched. CDR1 and CDR2 (germline): LNHNV, YYDKDF (reference sequence). The CDR3 runs to 16 residues. In nucleotides, the CDR3 is TGTGCCACCAGCAGAGTCGGGACTAGCGGTGGGGGGGAGCTGTTTTTT. This sequence encodes CATSRVGTSGGGELFF.

This clone showed up just once. This sequence joins TRBV28 and TRBJ2-3; 13 nucleotides match TRBD2. The V segment lost 4 bases and the J segment 3 bases; nucleotides outside the gene matches: 10. There are 18 residues in the CDR3. CDR1 and CDR2 (germline): MDHEN, SYDVKM. The CDR3 bases are TGTGCCAGCAGTTATGGGACTAGCGGGATTCGAGGGACAGATACGCAGTATTTT. It codes for CASSYGTSGIRGTDTQYF.

The chain is built from TRBV10-3 and TRBJ2-3; 13 bases agree with TRBD2. The V and J ends lost 10 bases and 4 bases, in that order; junction bases with no gene match: 11. Per germline, CDR1 ENHRY and CDR2 SYGVKD. This CDR3 contains 16 residues. The CDR3 DNA sequence: TGTGCCACTGTCTCCAGACTAGCGGGGGGTGCAGATACGCAGTATTTT. Protein: CATVSRLAGGADTQYF.

In its sample, this clone was seen a few times. Different DNA sequences within this sample yield the same CDR3. This chain joins TRBV11-2 and TRBJ2-5; the D is unclear. The CDR3 consists of 11 residues. Trimming left V 3 bases short and J 4 bases short, with 3 bases between. Per germline, CDR1 SGHAT and CDR2 FQNNGV. CDR3 sequence (DNA): TGTGCCAGCAGCTTGAGAGAGACCCAGTACTTC. Translated, it gives CASSLRETQYF.

This clone occurred once. The chain joins TRBV9 to TRBJ1-5, with D maybe TRBD1 (5 bases). Germline CDR1 reads SGDLS; CDR2 reads YYNGEE. The CDR3 runs 14 residues. The V end lost 0 bases, the J end lost 5 bases, and 9 bases lay between the germline ends. The CDR3 spells CASSVDGAYQPQHF. CDR3 sequence (DNA): TGTGCCAGCAGCGTAGATGGGGCATATCAGCCCCAGCATTTT.

The chain employs TRBV18 and TRBJ2-1; 14 bases are shared with TRBD2. Germline V CDR1 and CDR2: KGHSH, LQKENI. The CDR3 length is 17 residues. With V trimmed by 6 bases and J by 4 bases, 8 bases remained unmatched. Here the CDR3 DNA reads TGTGCCAGCTCCCTGACTAGCGGGGGGGCCTCGTACAATGAGCAGTTCTTC. This gives the protein CASSLTSGGASYNEQFF.

The gene calls are TRBV4-2 and TRBJ2-5, with 8 positions matching TRBD1. The CDR3 sequence is 16 residues long. The V gene's germline CDR1 is LGHNA and CDR2 YNFKEQ. The trim removed 4 bases at V and 5 bases at J, leaving 12 bases unmatched. In DNA, the CDR3 is TGTGCCAGCAGCCCCACCTTTACAGGGGGATGGGAGACCCAGTACTTC. This codes for CASSPTFTGGWETQYF.

The chain employs TRBV7-9 and TRBJ2-5; D gene ambiguous. Deletions cut 1 base from V and 5 bases from J, with 20 bases between. Germline V lookup: CDR1 SEHNR, CDR2 FQNEAQ (reference sequence). The CDR3 is 17 amino acids. This CDR3 reads CASSLGPLLQPWETQYF. The CDR3 DNA reads TGTGCCAGCAGCTTAGGGCCCTTGCTACAGCCCTGGGAGACCCAGTACTTC.

The rearrangement joins TRBV28 to TRBJ1-1; a possible D gene is TRBD1 (6 bases). The germline V gene has CDR1 MDHEN and CDR2 SYDVKM. The CDR3 totals 14 residues. Trimming removed 3 bases from V and 4 bases from J, with 12 bases in between. CDR3 in amino acids: CASSLRGGLTEAFF. In DNA form, the CDR3 reads TGTGCCAGCAGTTTGCGGGGGGGGCTCACTGAAGCTTTCTTT.

The chain recombines TRBV29-1 with TRBJ1-2; D possibly corresponds to TRBD1 (6 bases). Trimming removed 0 bases at V and 14 bases at J, with 13 bases between. Germline CDR1 is SQVTM and CDR2 is ANQGSEA. The CDR3 loop spans 11 amino acids. CDR3 in DNA: TGCAGCGTTGAAGATCGGGGGGGCTTGACCTTC. This encodes CSVEDRGGLTF.

This clone was counted a few times. The chain joins TRBV7-2 to TRBJ1-3, with a possible D match to TRBD1 (5 bases). The CDR3 is 11 residues long. The V end lost 7 bases, the J end lost 14 bases, and 15 bases lay between the germline ends. Germline CDR1 and CDR2: SGHTA and FQGNSA. CDR3 sequence reads: CASIEASTVYF. CDR3 DNA sequence: TGTGCCAGCATTGAGGCATCGACAGTATATTTT.

This clone has just one count. Without the conserved terminal phenylalanine or tryptophan, this CDR3 likely stems from a read error. The limits of the CDR3 on the DNA are not certain, so only TCRdb's listed CDR3 is given. This chain joins TRBV28 and TRBJ2-7; TRBD2, the table's D call, was not compared with the DNA. The CDR3 is 12 residues long, ends included. Germline CDR1 MDHEN, CDR2 SYDVKM. The CDR3 sequence: CASSTTSGRAPE.

This clone was observed a single time. The chain combines TRBV29-1 with TRBJ2-1; the D gene is possibly TRBD1 (9 bases). The CDR3 extends over 12 amino acids. Per the germline V gene, CDR1 is SQVTM and CDR2 is ANQGSEA. CDR3 loop: CGGAGQGLVRFF. As DNA, the CDR3 is TGCGGGGGCGCGGGACAGGGACTAGTGCGGTTCTTC.

The chain uses TRBV4-2 and TRBJ1-1, with a weak D call TRBD1 (6 bases). Trimming pared 5 bases from V and 1 base from J, leaving 11 bases between. The CDR3 covers 14 residues. Germline CDR1 and CDR2: LGHNA and YNFKEQ. The DNA of the CDR3 is TGTGCCAGCAGCAATACAGGGCAGAACACTGAAGCTTTCTTT. It encodes CASSNTGQNTEAFF.

The chain is built from TRBV20-1 and TRBJ1-1; D is ambiguous. The germline gives CDR1 DFQATT, CDR2 SNEGSKA (reference sequence). The CDR3 length is 9 residues. Trimming took 6 bases from V and 4 from J, leaving 3 bases between them. The CDR3 DNA reads TGCAGTGCCCTCACTGAAGCTTTCTTT. This translates into CSALTEAFF.

This clone was counted a few times. The chain employs TRBV2 and TRBJ1-2, with 8 bases that match TRBD1. J gave up 7 bases and V 6 bases, and 10 bases lay outside the gene matches. The CDR3 loop spans 14 amino acids. Germline CDR1 is SNHLY and CDR2 is FYNNEI. The CDR3 DNA sequence: TGTGCCAGCAGAGGGACAGGAGGGCCCGCTGGCTACACCTTC. This encodes CASRGTGGPAGYTF.

Note on this clone: The same CDR3 is also encoded by other DNA sequences in this sample. J is TRBJ2-7 and V is TRBV7-6, with 7 positions matching TRBD1. This CDR3 contains 13 residues. Germline V gene lookup returns CDR1 SGHVS and CDR2 FNYEAQ. V lost 1 base and J lost 5; bases outside the gene matches: 2. The CDR3 sequence: CASSLGQGDEQYF. CDR3 nucleotide sequence: TGTGCCAGCAGCTTAGGACAGGGCGACGAGCAGTACTTC.

The rearrangement links TRBV6-5 to TRBJ1-1, with D unclear. The V gene lost 6 bases and the J gene lost 7 bases, with 9 bases spanning the gap. This CDR3 is 11 amino acids long. Germline V gene lookup returns CDR1 MNHEY and CDR2 SVGAGI. The CDR3, as DNA: TGTGCCAGCAGGCGGCCTGATGAAGCTTTCTTT. It is translated as CASRRPDEAFF.

The chain recombines TRBV7-9 with TRBJ2-3; the match to TRBD1 covers 8 bases. J gave up 3 bases and V 5 bases, and 10 bases lay outside the gene matches. Per the germline V gene, CDR1 is SEHNR and CDR2 is FQNEAQ (reference sequence). The CDR3 runs 16 residues. The chain's CDR3 is CASSITTGGLTDTQYF. CDR3 nucleotides: TGTGCCAGCAGCATCACAACAGGGGGACTTACAGATACGCAGTATTTT.

The J gene is TRBJ1-2, the V gene TRBV6-6, with 7 bases matching TRBD1. From germline, CDR1 is MNHNY and CDR2 SVGAGI (reference sequence). The CDR3 totals 15 residues. The V segment lost 2 bases and the J segment 4 bases; nucleotides outside the gene matches: 7. DNA of the CDR3: TGTGCCAGCAGTTACCCTACGGACAGGATCTATGGCTACACCTTC. It codes for CASSYPTDRIYGYTF.

This chain connects TRBV5-4 to TRBJ2-5; D perhaps matches TRBD2 (7 bases). Germline V gives CDR1 SGHNT, CDR2 YYREEE (reference sequence). V lost 5 bases, J lost 2 bases, and 16 bases lay in between. This CDR3 comprises 15 residues. CDR3 amino acids: CASSRAGATQETQYF. DNA of the CDR3: TGTGCCAGCAGTCGTGCGGGGGCGACACAAGAGACCCAGTACTTC.

The rearrangement joins TRBV6-1 to TRBJ2-5; 7 positions agree with TRBD2. This CDR3 has 13 residues. Germline V CDR1 and CDR2: MNHNS, SASEGT. The V gene end was trimmed by 6 bases and the J gene end by 4 bases; junction bases not matched to a gene: 5. The CDR3 region has the DNA TGTGCCAGCAGGTCGGGAGGACCAGAGACCCAGTACTTC. Encoded protein: CASRSGGPETQYF.

This clone was seen a handful of times. The V gene is TRBV11-2, the J gene TRBJ1-5, with a possible D match to TRBD1 (6 bases). CDR1 and CDR2 (germline): SGHAT, FQNNGV. The V end was cut by 5 bases, the J end by 4 bases, with 9 bases between. The CDR3 is 13 amino acids. DNA of the CDR3: TGTGCCAGCAGCAGGACAGAAAATCAGCCCCAGCATTTT. Translation gives CASSRTENQPQHF.

The chain recombines TRBV1 with TRBJ2-1; TRBD2 is taken as the D call from the table, unchecked against the DNA. TRBV1 is listed as a pseudogene. The CDR3 is made up of 12 amino acids. The CDR3 coding sequence is TGCACCAGCAGCCAAGATGTAGTCCCCGGGGTCTTC. Amino acids: CTSSQDVVPGVF.

The chain recombines TRBV6-6 with TRBJ1-6; the match to TRBD1 covers 7 bases. This CDR3 has 16 residues. CDR1 and CDR2 (germline): MNHNY, SVGAGI (reference sequence). Losses at the gene ends were 2 bases for V and 10 bases for J; bases not matched to a gene: 11. The CDR3 here is CASSYGDGTAISPLHF. CDR3 coding DNA: TGTGCCAGCAGTTACGGTGATGGGACAGCAATATCACCCCTCCACTTT.

This chain uses TRBV15 with TRBJ1-4; D is undetermined. V was trimmed by 1 base and J by 4 bases, leaving 10 bases between them. The germline V gene encodes CDR1 LNHNV and CDR2 YYDKDF (reference sequence). CDR3 length: 15 amino acids. DNA of the CDR3: TGTGCCACCAGCAGAGCTACGGTCTATAATGAAAAACTGTTTTTT. This gives the protein CATSRATVYNEKLFF. Full variable domain (remainder filled in from reference TRBV15 and TRBJ1-4): DAMVIQNPRYQVTQFGKPVTLSCSQTLNHNVMYWYQQKSSQAPKLLFHYYDKDFNNEADTPDNFQSRRPNTSFCFLDIRSPGLGDTAMYLCATSRATVYNEKLFFGSGTQLSVL.